A single sample is the source of the 6 T cell receptor beta chains below, sequenced in a study of T cell responses to AZD1222 COVID-19 vaccine. The method was immunoSEQ multiplex PCR; TCRdb's version includes in-frame clones alone and lacks a portion of them. The sample has 110,000 to 150,000 clones, approximately 91% seen once; the top ten hold approximately 4.5%. The source material was peripheral blood, sampled on day 0 of AZD1222 vaccination. Every receptor here comes from an adult in good health.

The J gene is TRBJ1-1, the V gene TRBV5-1; TRBD1 matches at 9 bases. The CDR3 consists of 14 residues. Germline V gene lookup returns CDR1 SGHRS and CDR2 YFSETQ. Germline trimming cut 3 bases from V and 5 bases from J; bases unmatched to any gene: 5. CDR3 amino acids: CASSSDRGPTEAFF. The CDR3 coding sequence is TGCGCCAGCAGCTCGGACAGGGGCCCTACTGAAGCTTTCTTT.

The V call is TRBV5-8, the J call TRBJ2-1, with TRBD2 matching 7 bases. Germline lookup yields CDR1 SGHTS and CDR2 YDEGEE. The CDR3 loop spans 14 amino acids. Losses at the gene ends were 3 bases for V and 9 bases for J; bases not matched to a gene: 9. The CDR3 loop reads CASSSTVWGGEQFF. CDR3 DNA: TGTGCCAGCAGCTCGACAGTTTGGGGGGGTGAGCAGTTCTTC.

This chain uses TRBV28 with TRBJ2-1; TRBD2 agrees at 10 bases. The CDR3 runs 16 residues. V shed 5 bases and J 3 bases; nucleotides not matched to a gene: 7. Germline V lookup: CDR1 MDHEN, CDR2 SYDVKM. The CDR3 DNA reads as TGTGCCAGCAGTGGCATAGCGGGAGGTATCTACAATGAGCAGTTCTTC. Translation: CASSGIAGGIYNEQFF.

This chain uses TRBV6-2 or TRBV6-3 with TRBJ1-5; unclear D gene. Trimming removed 6 bases at V and 5 bases at J, with 11 bases between. There are 13 residues in the CDR3. CDR1 MNHEY and CDR2 SVGEGT come from the germline V gene. CDR3 sequence: CASSPPGDQPQHF. CDR3 DNA: TGTGCCAGCAGCCCACCCGGGGATCAGCCCCAGCATTTT.

This clone was recorded once. V usage is TRBV7-8 and J usage is TRBJ1-2; TRBD1 matches at 10 bases. This CDR3 spans 14 amino acids. Germline V lookup: CDR1 SGHVS, CDR2 FQNEAQ. The J segment lost 4 bases and the V segment lost 2 bases, leaving 1 base of the junction unmatched. CDR3 in DNA: TGTGCCAGCAGCTTAAGACAGGGGGCCTATGGCTACACCTTC. Its protein is CASSLRQGAYGYTF. Looking up the rest from reference TRBV7-8 and TRBJ1-2 gives the full variable domain: GAGVSQSPRYKVAKRGQDVALRCDPISGHVSLFWYQQALGQGPEFLTYFQNEAQLDKSGLPSDRFFAERPEGSVSTLKIQRTQQEDSAVYLCASSLRQGAYGYTFGSGTRLTVV.

The V call is TRBV29-1, the J call TRBJ2-5, with TRBD1 identical over 10 bases. Germline CDR1 and CDR2: SQVTM and ANQGSEA. The length of the CDR3 is 13 residues. The trim removed 4 bases at V and 3 bases at J, leaving 2 bases unmatched. The CDR3 sequence: CSVVDRGKETQYF. The CDR3 region has the DNA TGCAGCGTTGTGGACAGGGGGAAAGAGACCCAGTACTTC.